This TCR beta chain was sequenced for a study of T cells in Graves' hyperthyroidism and ophthalmopathy. RNA transcripts were the template for amplifying TCR beta CDR3 regions. First-round RT-PCR of the TCR CDR3 relied on the HTBI primer set. Via MiXCR, TCRdb re-called the multiplex PCR reads, giving one row per CDR3 protein. The sample contains about 210,000 distinct CDR3 sequences, roughly 17% of which appear only once. This CDR3 has 14 residues. CDR1 and CDR2 from the germline V gene are SGHAT and FQNNGV. Trimming took off 2 bases at V and 2 bases at J, with 8 bases between the two ends. This clonotype has a count of ten or more.

Material for sequencing was blood. This TCR was sampled from a man in his forties or fifties with Graves' hyperthyroidism. This chain joins TRBV11-2 and TRBJ2-3, with D uncertain. The CDR3 DNA follows: TGTGCCAGCAGCTTATGGGCCGACACAGATACGCAGTATTTT. It is translated as CASSLWADTDTQYF.